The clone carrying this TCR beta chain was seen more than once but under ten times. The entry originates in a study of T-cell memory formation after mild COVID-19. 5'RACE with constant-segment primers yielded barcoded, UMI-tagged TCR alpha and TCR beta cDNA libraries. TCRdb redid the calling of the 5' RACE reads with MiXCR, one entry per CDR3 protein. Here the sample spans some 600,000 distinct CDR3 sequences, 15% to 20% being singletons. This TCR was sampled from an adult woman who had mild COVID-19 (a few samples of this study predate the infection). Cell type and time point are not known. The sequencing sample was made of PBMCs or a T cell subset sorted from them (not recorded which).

This CDR3 is CATSDWYNEQFF. CDR3 DNA: TGTGCCACCAGTGATTGGTACAATGAGCAGTTCTTC. The rearrangement joins TRBV24-1 to TRBJ2-1; D ambiguous. The V end was cut by 2 bases, the J end by 4 bases, with 2 bases between. Germline assignment: CDR1 KGHDR and CDR2 SFDVKD. This CDR3 is built from 12 residues.